What follows are 5 T cell receptor beta chains derived from one specimen sequenced in a study of cytomegalovirus exposure and HLA in healthy donors. Sequenced by immunoSEQ multiplex PCR; TCRdb stores in-frame clones only, minus some. The sample lists 150,000 to 180,000 clones; about 86% were seen once. Source material: PBMCs. Receptors originate from a man younger than 35 in good health and CMV-seropositive.

The chain is built from TRBV6-6 and TRBJ1-2; 7 bases are shared with TRBD1. The CDR3 runs to 13 residues. V shed 5 bases and J 5 bases; nucleotides not matched to a gene: 5. CDR1 MNHNY and CDR2 SVGAGI come from the germline V gene (reference sequence). This CDR3 is CASSTTTGYGYTF. DNA for the CDR3: TGTGCCAGCAGTACAACGACAGGGTATGGCTACACCTTC.

This clone has just one count. The chain combines TRBV7-6 with TRBJ2-7; D remains ambiguous. From germline, CDR1 is SGHVS and CDR2 FNYEAQ. The CDR3 has 14 residues. V dropped 5 bases and J dropped 4 bases, with 15 bases sitting between them. The CDR3 loop is CASSPGTVGYEQYF. In nucleotides, the CDR3 is TGTGCCAGCAGCCCAGGAACAGTTGGGTACGAGCAGTACTTC.

J is TRBJ1-5 and V is TRBV11-2; D is possibly TRBD1 (5 bases). Germline loops: CDR1 SGHAT, CDR2 FQNNGV. The germline V and J ends were trimmed by 5 bases and 0 bases, with 8 bases remaining between them. The CDR3 length is 14 residues. CDR3: CASSPDSSNQPQHF. CDR3 nucleotide sequence: TGTGCCAGCAGCCCCGACAGTAGCAATCAGCCCCAGCATTTT.

The V call is TRBV4-1, the J call TRBJ2-4, with 8 nucleotides matching TRBD1. Germline CDR1 is MGHRA and CDR2 is YSYEKL. This CDR3 contains 15 residues. Unmatched junction bases numbered 3, after V lost 4 bases and J lost 1 base. Here the CDR3 DNA reads TGCGCCAGCAGCCCCGGGGACAGGGCCAAAAACATTCAGTACTTC. Residues: CASSPGDRAKNIQYF.

This sequence joins TRBV5-4 and TRBJ1-2; D is possibly TRBD1 (5 bases). CDR1 is SGHNT and CDR2 is YYREEE in the germline V gene (reference sequence). The CDR3 has 15 residues. The V gene lost 4 bases and the J gene lost 0 bases, with 13 bases spanning the gap. CDR3 in amino acids: CASSRGGITNYGYTF. In DNA form, the CDR3 reads TGTGCCAGCAGCCGGGGGGGGATAACTAACTATGGCTACACCTTC.